This TCR beta chain originates from a study of regulatory T cells in long-lasting Graves disease. Indicated time point: newly diagnosed GD, antithyroid drugs for less than 3 months. Extracted PBMC RNA gave rise to the TCR library. The CDR3 totals 21 residues. Looked up from germline, CDR1 is SGHDN and CDR2 is FVKESK. V lost 5 bases, J lost 1 base, and 21 bases stayed unmatched. This clonotype was counted many times. Arm-PCR of CDR3 regions with iRepertoire HTBI primers generated TCR beta libraries. TCRdb used MiXCR to reprocess the multiplex PCR reads, holding one entry per CDR3 protein. The profile shows some 250,000 distinct CDR3 sequences, 15% to 20% of them singletons. Separately, the same data were catalogued under a study of T cells in Graves' hyperthyroidism and ophthalmopathy. That source notes: A set of HTBI primers served as the primers for a first-round RT-PCR of the TCR CDR3. A model using 13 V-J features told ophthalmopathy apart from stable hyperthyroidism.

The sequencing here drew on peripheral blood mononuclear cells (PBMCs), taken at new diagnosis, from a patient treated with antithyroid drugs. This clonotype was sampled from a woman in her thirties with Graves disease. The chain has TRBV14 and TRBJ2-3, with TRBD2 identical over 10 bases. DNA of the CDR3: TGTGCCAGCAGCAAGGGGACTTTCCTAGCGGGGGCCCGATCAGGCACAGATACGCAGTATTTT. Amino acid sequence: CASSKGTFLAGARSGTDTQYF.